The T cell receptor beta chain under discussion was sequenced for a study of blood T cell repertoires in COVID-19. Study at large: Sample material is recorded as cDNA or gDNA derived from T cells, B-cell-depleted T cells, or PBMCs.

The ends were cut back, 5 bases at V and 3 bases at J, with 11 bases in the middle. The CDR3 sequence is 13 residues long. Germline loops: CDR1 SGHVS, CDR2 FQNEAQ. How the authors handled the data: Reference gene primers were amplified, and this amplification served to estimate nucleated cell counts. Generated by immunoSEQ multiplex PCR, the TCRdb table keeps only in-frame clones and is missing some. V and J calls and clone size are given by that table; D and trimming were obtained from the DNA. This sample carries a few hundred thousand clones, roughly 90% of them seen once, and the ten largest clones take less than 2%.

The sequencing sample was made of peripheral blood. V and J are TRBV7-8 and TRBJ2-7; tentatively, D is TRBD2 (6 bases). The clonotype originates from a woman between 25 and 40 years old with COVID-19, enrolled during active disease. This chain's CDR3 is CASSVAGNYEQYF. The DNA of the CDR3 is TGTGCCAGCAGCGTTGCGGGGAACTACGAGCAGTACTTC.